This TCR beta chain was captured by sequencing in a study of blood T cell repertoires in COVID-19. Overall study: From T cells, B-cell-depleted T cells, or PBMCs came the material, which was cDNA or gDNA.

Unmatched junction bases numbered 12, after V lost 1 base and J lost 13 bases. This CDR3 is built from 15 residues. Germline CDR1 reads MNHNS; CDR2 reads SASEGT. Sequencing used immunoSEQ multiplex PCR; TCRdb keeps in-frame clones, though not all of them. The repertoire holds about 80,000 clones, with about 83% as singletons. The sequencing input was peripheral blood. This receptor was taken from a human donor in a cohort sampled during active COVID-19. The gene calls are TRBV6-1 and TRBJ2-5; TRBD2 agrees at 10 bases. The CDR3 spells CASSEGLAGATIAYF. CDR3 nucleotide sequence: TGTGCCAGCAGTGAAGGGCTAGCGGGGGCCACGATAGCGTACTTC.